This TCR beta chain was identified during a study of spatial heterogeneity in lung cancer. At the level of the study: Follow-up PBMC samples were sequenced when available, at a median of around two years after resection. Sequencing consistently turned up more beta-chain sequences than alpha-chain sequences. Points from the study as a whole: Expanded tumor TCRs that were ubiquitous appeared in blood more at resection than follow-up.

Details on this clonotype: Its matching antigen is unknown.

Time point specified: blood at routine non-recurrence follow-up after resection. Every TCR cDNA molecule bore its own unique molecular identifier. TCRdb reprocessed the 5' RACE reads via MiXCR and lists one record per CDR3 protein. This sample has about 9,200 distinct CDR3 sequences, with around 23% found just once. Deletions cut 7 bases from V and 1 base from J, with 13 bases between. Germline V gives CDR1 LNHNV, CDR2 YYDKDF (reference sequence). CDR3 length: 14 amino acids. The V gene is TRBV15, the J gene TRBJ1-1; D not resolved. The receptor was isolated from a male donor with early-stage non-small cell lung cancer. Sequenced material: PBMCs, taken at follow-up. CDR3 coding DNA: TGTGCCACCACGCTGGGAATCTGGAACACTGAAGCTTTCTTT. Its protein is CATTLGIWNTEAFF.